A single sample gave rise to the 5 T cell receptor beta chains below, sequenced in a study of early T cells in non-severe SARS-CoV-2 infection. TCRdb reprocessed the 5' RACE reads with MiXCR, giving one entry per CDR3 protein. The repertoire holds roughly 52,000 distinct CDR3 sequences, with under 8.5% as singletons. Source: whole blood, taken at baseline. Every receptor here comes from an adult who was a healthcare worker with PCR-confirmed SARS-CoV-2 infection or an uninfected control (not recorded which).

Many counts were recorded for this clonotype. The chain recombines TRBV4-3 with TRBJ2-1; 9 bases fit TRBD2. Germline CDR1 and CDR2: LGHNA and YSLEER. The CDR3 is made up of 16 amino acids. V trimming: 3 bases; J trimming: 4 bases; junction bases outside the gene matches: 7. The CDR3 bases are TGCGCCAGCAGCCATCAAGTGACTAGCGGATACAATGAGCAGTTCTTC. Amino acid sequence: CASSHQVTSGYNEQFF.

This clonotype showed up just a few times. V and J are TRBV24-1 and TRBJ1-4, with 9 positions matching TRBD1. V was pared by 3 bases and J by 7 bases, with 5 bases of the junction left unmatched. This CDR3 is built from 15 residues. Germline V lookup: CDR1 KGHDR, CDR2 SFDVKD. CDR3: CATSDPGTGSEKLFF. CDR3 DNA: TGTGCCACCAGTGATCCCGGGACAGGGAGTGAAAAACTGTTTTTT.

The chain has TRBV10-1 and TRBJ2-5; D uncertain. V was shortened by 4 bases and J by 5 bases, with 14 bases between the two germline ends. Germline CDR1 is WNHNN and CDR2 is SYGVQD (reference sequence). There are 14 residues in the CDR3. CDR3 in amino acids: CASSVRPERETQYF. The DNA for the CDR3 is TGCGCCAGCAGTGTTAGGCCGGAGAGGGAGACCCAGTACTTC.

The V and J genes are TRBV19 and TRBJ2-3, with TRBD1 matching over 10 bases. CDR1 LNHDA and CDR2 SQIVND come from the germline V gene (reference sequence). The CDR3 is 14 residues long. The V and J ends lost 9 bases and 4 bases, in that order; junction bases with no gene match: 7. The CDR3 protein is CASRDRGTSDTQYF. For the CDR3, the DNA is TGTGCCAGCCGGGACAGGGGAACGTCAGATACGCAGTATTTT.

The chain links TRBV19 to TRBJ1-2; no reliable D call. Germline V gene data show CDR1 as LNHDA and CDR2 as SQIVND (reference sequence). The CDR3 covers 11 residues. Trimming removed 7 bases at V and 2 bases at J, with 5 bases between. CDR3 sequence (DNA): TGTGCCAGTACCGGGAACTATGGCTACACCTTC. The encoded protein is CASTGNYGYTF. Using reference TRBV19 and TRBJ1-2 for the parts outside the CDR3, the full variable domain is DGGITQSPKYLFRKEGQNVTLSCEQNLNHDAMYWYRQDPGQGLRLIYYSQIVNDFQKGDIAEGYSVSREKKESFPLTVTSAQKNPTAFYLCASTGNYGYTFGSGTRLTVV.